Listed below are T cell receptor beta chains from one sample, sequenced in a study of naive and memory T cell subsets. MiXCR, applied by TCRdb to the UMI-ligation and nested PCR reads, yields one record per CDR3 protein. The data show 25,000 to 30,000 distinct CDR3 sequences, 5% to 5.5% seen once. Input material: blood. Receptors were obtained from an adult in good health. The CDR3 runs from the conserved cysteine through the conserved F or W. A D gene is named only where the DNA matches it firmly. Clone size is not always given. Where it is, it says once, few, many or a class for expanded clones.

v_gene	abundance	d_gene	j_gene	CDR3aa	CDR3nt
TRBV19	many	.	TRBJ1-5	CASSIVLRNQPQHF	TGTGCCAGTAGTATAGTGCTGAGGAATCAGCCCCAGCATTTT
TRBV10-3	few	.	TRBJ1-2	CATLPDRAYGYTF	TGTGCCACCCTGCCAGACAGAGCGTATGGCTACACCTTC
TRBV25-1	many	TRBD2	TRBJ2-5	CASSEGLVAGVETQYF	TGTGCCAGCAGTGAAGGGTTAGTGGCGGGAGTGGAGACCCAGTACTTC
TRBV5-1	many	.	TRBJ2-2	CASSLRDSNTGELFF	TGCGCCAGCAGCCTACGGGACTCCAACACCGGGGAGCTGTTTTTT
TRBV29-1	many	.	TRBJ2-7	CSVETRPYEQYF	TGCAGCGTTGAAACCAGACCCTACGAGCAGTACTTC
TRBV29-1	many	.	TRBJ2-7	CSARTVGFEQYF	TGCAGCGCTCGCACTGTGGGGTTCGAGCAGTACTTC
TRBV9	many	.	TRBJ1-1	CASSTDGDEAFF	TGTGCCAGCAGCACAGACGGGGATGAAGCTTTCTTT
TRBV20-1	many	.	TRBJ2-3	CSASRGSTDTQYF	TGCAGTGCTAGTAGGGGAAGCACAGATACGCAGTATTTT
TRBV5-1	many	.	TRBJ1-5	CASSFGSGDQPQHF	TGCGCCAGCAGCTTCGGCTCGGGGGATCAGCCCCAGCATTTT
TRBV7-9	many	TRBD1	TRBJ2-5	CASSPSDRDETQYF	TGTGCCAGCAGCCCGTCAGACAGGGACGAGACCCAGTACTTC
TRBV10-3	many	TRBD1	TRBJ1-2	CAIRGTGGDGYTF	TGTGCCATCAGGGGGACAGGGGGCGATGGCTACACCTTC
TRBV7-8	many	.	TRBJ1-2	CASSSTGTYGYTF	TGTGCCAGCAGCTCTACCGGGACATATGGCTACACCTTC
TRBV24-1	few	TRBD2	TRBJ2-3	CATSDLGTSGTDTQYF	TGTGCCACCAGTGATTTGGGGACTAGCGGCACAGATACGCAGTATTTT
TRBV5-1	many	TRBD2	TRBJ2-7	CASSSSGGTYEQYF	TGCGCCAGCAGCTCTAGCGGGGGCACCTACGAGCAGTACTTC
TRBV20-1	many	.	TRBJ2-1	CSASIGYLFNNEQFF	TGCAGTGCTAGTATCGGGTACCTCTTCAACAATGAGCAGTTCTTC
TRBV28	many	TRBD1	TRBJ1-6	CASQAGTGGNSPLHF	TGTGCCAGCCAAGCCGGGACAGGGGGCAATTCACCCCTCCACTTT
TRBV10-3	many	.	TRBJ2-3	CAISGTDTQYF	TGTGCCATCAGTGGCACAGATACGCAGTATTTT
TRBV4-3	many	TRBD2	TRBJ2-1	CASSQKLAGARNEQFF	TGCGCCAGCAGCCAAAAGCTAGCGGGAGCCCGGAATGAGCAGTTCTTC
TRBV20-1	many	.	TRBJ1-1	CSARVGLLNTEAFF	TGCAGTGCTAGAGTCGGCCTATTGAACACTGAAGCTTTCTTT
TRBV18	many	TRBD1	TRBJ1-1	CASSPPQGVNTEAFF	TGTGCCAGCTCACCACCGCAGGGGGTGAACACTGAAGCTTTCTTT
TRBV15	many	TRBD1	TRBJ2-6	CATSRDIGQGASGANVLTF	TGTGCCACCAGCAGAGATATCGGACAGGGGGCATCTGGGGCCAACGTCCTGACTTTC
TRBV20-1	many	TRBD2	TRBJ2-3	CSARDDGGGDTQYF	TGCAGTGCTAGAGATGACGGGGGAGGGGATACGCAGTATTTT
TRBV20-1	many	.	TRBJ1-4	CSAQGDSEKLFF	TGCAGTGCCCAGGGAGATTCGGAAAAACTGTTTTTT
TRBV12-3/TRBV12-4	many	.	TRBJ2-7	CASSLWEKVQYF	TGTGCCAGCAGCTTATGGGAGAAGGTGCAGTACTTC
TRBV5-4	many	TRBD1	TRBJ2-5	CASSLGRTGLRQETQYF	TGTGCCAGCAGCTTGGGGCGGACAGGGCTACGACAAGAGACCCAGTACTTC
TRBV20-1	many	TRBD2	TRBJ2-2	CSARDSGGTTGELFF	TGCAGTGCTAGAGATTCGGGGGGGACCACCGGGGAGCTGTTTTTT
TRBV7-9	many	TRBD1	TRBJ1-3	CASSSWTGGGNTIYF	TGTGCCAGCAGCTCCTGGACAGGGGGGGGAAACACCATATATTTT
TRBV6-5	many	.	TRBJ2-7	CASSQGQSYEQYF	TGTGCCAGCAGTCAAGGACAGAGCTACGAGCAGTACTTC
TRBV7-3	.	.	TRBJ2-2	CASAGQNTGELFF	TGTGCCAGCGCAGGGCAAAACACCGGGGAGCTGTTTTTT
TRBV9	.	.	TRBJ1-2	CASSPHSTAREVGDTF	TGTGCCAGCAGCCCCCATTCAACAGCTCGGGAAGTGGGCGACACCTTC
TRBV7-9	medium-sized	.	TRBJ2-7	CASSLGPSSYEQYF	TGTGCCAGCAGCTTAGGCCCTTCCTCCTACGAGCAGTACTTC
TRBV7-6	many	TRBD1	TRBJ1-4	CASSYTGGVEKLFF	TGTGCCAGCAGCTATACAGGGGGCGTTGAAAAACTGTTTTTT
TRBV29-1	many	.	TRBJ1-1	CSVGQGEAFF	TGCAGCGTTGGACAAGGGGAAGCTTTCTTT
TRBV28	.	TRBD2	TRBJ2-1	CASTLAGGITFF	TGTGCCAGCACTTTAGCGGGAGGAATCACGTTCTTC
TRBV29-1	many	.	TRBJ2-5	CSVDEQGTVKTQYF	TGCAGCGTCGATGAACAGGGAACCGTAAAGACCCAGTACTTC
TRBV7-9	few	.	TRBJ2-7	CASSLTSIRTVSSYEQYF	TGTGCCAGCAGCTTAACCTCCATCAGGACGGTGAGCTCCTACGAGCAGTACTTC
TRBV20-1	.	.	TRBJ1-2	CSASATYGWGYGYTF	TGCAGTGCCTCGGCGACCTATGGATGGGGTTATGGCTACACCTTC
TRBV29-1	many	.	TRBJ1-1	CSVVFETEAFF	TGCAGCGTTGTCTTTGAGACTGAAGCTTTCTTT
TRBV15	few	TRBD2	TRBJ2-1	CATSREELAGLSSYNEQFF	TGTGCCACCAGCAGAGAAGAACTAGCGGGCCTGAGCTCCTACAATGAGCAGTTCTTC
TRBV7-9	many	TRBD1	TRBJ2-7	CASSLVGLTGKDYEQYF	TGTGCCAGCAGCTTAGTCGGATTGACAGGGAAGGACTACGAGCAGTACTTC
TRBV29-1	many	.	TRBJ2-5	CSVEDEETQYF	TGCAGCGTTGAAGATGAGGAGACCCAGTACTTC
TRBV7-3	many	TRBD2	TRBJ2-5	CASSLAGGVETQYF	TGTGCCAGCAGCTTAGCGGGAGGGGTGGAGACCCAGTACTTC
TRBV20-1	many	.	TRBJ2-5	CSAPRGGAGFQETQYF	TGCAGTGCTCCTCGGGGCGGGGCTGGCTTCCAAGAGACCCAGTACTTC
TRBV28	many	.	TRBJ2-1	CASSRPVYNEQFF	TGTGCCAGCAGCAGGCCAGTCTACAATGAGCAGTTCTTC
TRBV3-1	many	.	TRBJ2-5	CASSQDPGWSETQYF	TGTGCCAGCAGCCAAGATCCGGGATGGTCAGAGACCCAGTACTTC
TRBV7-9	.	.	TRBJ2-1	CASSLLARTSYNEQFF	TGTGCCAGCAGCTTACTAGCGCGAACTTCCTACAATGAGCAGTTCTTC
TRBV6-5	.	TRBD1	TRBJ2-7	CASSYTTLGQGGSKEQYF	TGTGCCAGCAGTTACACAACCCTCGGACAGGGGGGGTCTAAGGAGCAGTACTTC
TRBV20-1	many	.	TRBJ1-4	CSGRRGANEKLFF	TGCAGTGGTAGACGGGGAGCTAATGAAAAACTGTTTTTT
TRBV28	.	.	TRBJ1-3	CASSVTGMRRSGNTIYF	TGTGCCAGCAGTGTTACAGGAATGAGGAGGTCTGGAAACACCATATATTTT
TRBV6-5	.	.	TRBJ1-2	CASSYVGAGYGYTF	TGTGCCAGCAGTTACGTGGGGGCCGGCTATGGCTACACCTTC
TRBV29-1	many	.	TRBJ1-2	CSADGEANYGYTF	TGCAGCGCTGACGGCGAAGCTAACTATGGCTACACCTTC
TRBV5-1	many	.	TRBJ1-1	CASSMTGQMRNTEAFF	TGCGCCAGCAGCATGACAGGCCAGATGAGGAACACTGAAGCTTTCTTT